Listed here are 20 T cell receptor beta chains from one sample, sequenced in a study of blood T cells in healthy people across ages. The authors ran a second PCR of roughly 6 to 12 cycles using a sample-barcoded 5' primer and a J-beta primer mix. Each CDR3 protein is one row after TCRdb ran MiXCR on the 5' RACE reads. Of 800,000 to 1,000,000 distinct CDR3 sequences listed, roughly 48% are singletons. Sequenced: blood. Every receptor here comes from a man under 40 in good health.

This clonotype has just a few counts. The V call is TRBV12-3 or TRBV12-4, the J call TRBJ1-2; D not certain. V was shortened by 2 bases and J by 8 bases, with 15 bases between the two germline ends. The CDR3 extends over 14 amino acids. The chain's CDR3 is CASSLSWNSRGYTF. The CDR3 DNA is TGTGCCAGCAGTTTATCGTGGAATTCGAGGGGCTACACCTTC.

This clonotype was counted only a few times. An end of the junction does not agree with germline; a read error may underlie this. The chain employs TRBV4-1 and TRBJ2-3, with D possibly called TRBD1 or TRBD2 (6 bases each). The CDR3 has 15 residues. Germline-derived CDR1 and CDR2 are MGHRA and YSYEKL. CDR3 protein: CASSQVGGPADTQYF. In DNA, the CDR3 is TGTGCCAGCAGCCAAGTTGGGGGGCCAGCAGATACGCAGTATTTT.

This clonotype showed up many times. V usage is TRBV12-3 or TRBV12-4 and J usage is TRBJ1-2, with TRBD1 as a possible D gene (5 bases). The CDR3 covers 15 residues. V dropped 6 bases and J dropped 8 bases, with 22 bases sitting between them. The CDR3 here is CASSLMILSQGGYTF. CDR3 nucleotides: TGTGCCAGCAGCTTGATGATTTTGAGTCAGGGCGGCTACACCTTC.

This clonotype was counted at least ten times. V and J are TRBV7-2 and TRBJ2-3; D not resolved. Trimming cost V 0 bases and J 0 bases, with 7 bases left between them. The CDR3 runs 15 residues. The germline gives CDR1 SGHTA, CDR2 FQGNSA. The CDR3 region has the DNA TGTGCCAGCAGCTTAGCATGGGGTAGCACAGATACGCAGTATTTT. Its protein is CASSLAWGSTDTQYF.

The chain joins TRBV3-1 to TRBJ2-7; D is perhaps TRBD2 (6 bases). V lost 4 bases and J 2 bases, leaving 15 bases between the germline ends. The CDR3 sequence is 15 residues long. The germline CDR1 and CDR2 sequences are LGHDT and YNNKEL (reference sequence). The CDR3 nucleotides are TGTGCCAGCAGCCCCAACTTCGGGGGTCCCTACGAGCAGTACTTC. Protein: CASSPNFGGPYEQYF.

The V call is TRBV6-2 or TRBV6-3, the J call TRBJ2-5; 10 bases line up with TRBD2. V lost 5 bases, J lost 2 bases, and 8 bases stayed unmatched. Germline CDR1 MNHEY, CDR2 SVGEGT. The CDR3 runs to 16 residues. CDR3 coding DNA: TGTGCCAGCAGTGATCCTAGCGGGGGCCATCAAGAGACCCAGTACTTC. Translated, it gives CASSDPSGGHQETQYF.

This chain connects TRBV12-3 or TRBV12-4 to TRBJ1-6; no firm D call. Trimming removed 3 bases from V and 6 bases from J, with 9 bases in between. The CDR3 is 14 residues long. The CDR3: CASSLSQFNSPLHF. CDR3 DNA: TGTGCCAGCAGTTTGAGCCAGTTTAATTCACCCCTCCACTTT.

This clonotype was counted a single time. The V and J genes are TRBV4-1 and TRBJ1-2, with TRBD1 matching 8 bases. In germline, CDR1 is MGHRA, CDR2 YSYEKL. The CDR3 is 15 amino acids. J lost 1 base, V lost 4 bases, and 5 bases had no gene match. The CDR3 region is CASSPIQGDNYGYTF. The CDR3 nucleotides read TGCGCCAGCAGCCCGATACAGGGGGATAACTATGGCTACACCTTC.

This clonotype was picked up a small number of times. This sequence joins TRBV2 and TRBJ2-1, with TRBD2 matching over 11 bases. J lost 1 base, V lost 5 bases, and 7 bases had no gene match. There are 17 residues in the CDR3. The germline CDR1 and CDR2 sequences are SNHLY and FYNNEI. The chain's CDR3 is CASSSGSGGASYNEQFF. The DNA of the CDR3 is TGTGCCAGCAGTAGTGGTAGCGGGGGGGCTTCCTACAATGAGCAGTTCTTC.

The chain is built from TRBV10-3 and TRBJ2-7; 8 nucleotides agree with TRBD1. Germline CDR1 and CDR2: ENHRY and SYGVKD. V dropped 4 bases and J dropped 6; count of bases not matched to a gene: 5. The CDR3 length is 13 residues. The CDR3 spells CAISATGEGEQYF. CDR3 in DNA: TGTGCCATCAGTGCGACAGGGGAAGGCGAGCAGTACTTC.

This chain uses TRBV27 with TRBJ1-6; D is ambiguous. CDR3 size: 16 residues. Between the trimmed V and J ends, which lost 1 base and 2 bases, there was a span of 9 bases. The germline CDR1 and CDR2 sequences are MNHEY and SMNVEV (reference sequence). CDR3 in DNA: TGTGCCAGCAGTTTATATGGGTCCGCCTATAATTCACCCCTCCACTTT. Protein product: CASSLYGSAYNSPLHF.

The chain carries TRBV3-1 and TRBJ2-7; no firm D call. Judging by the DNA end, TRBJ2-5 fits better; the J call may be wrong. The CDR3 runs to 16 residues. The germline CDR1 and CDR2 sequences are LGHDT and YNNKEL (reference sequence). The CDR3 loop reads CASSQDLSVRRETQYF. The CDR3 DNA reads TGTGCCAGCAGCCAAGATCTCTCCGTACGTCGGGAGACCCAGTACTTC.

This clonotype was seen only a few times. The chain uses TRBV5-1 and TRBJ2-5; the D is unclear. The DNA matches TRBJ2-7 better at its end, which makes the J call doubtful. CDR1 and CDR2 (germline): SGHRS, YFSETQ. The CDR3 consists of 15 residues. The CDR3 DNA sequence: TGCGCCAGCAGCTTGGAGGTCGCACCACCAGACGAGCAGTACTTC. Translating gives CASSLEVAPPDEQYF.

V gene TRBV27 combines with J gene TRBJ1-2, with 7 positions matching TRBD1. The CDR3 length is 15 residues. V was pared by 4 bases and J by 5 bases, with 10 bases of the junction left unmatched. Germline lookup yields CDR1 MNHEY and CDR2 SMNVEV (reference sequence). In DNA, the CDR3 is TGTGCCAGCAGTTCCCCTAGACAGGGAGTGTATGGCTACACCTTC. Translating gives CASSSPRQGVYGYTF.

CDR3 DNA: TGTGCCAGCAGTTTCAGTGATTTGCGGGACGAGCAGTACTTC. Translating it yields CASSFSDLRDEQYF. J is TRBJ2-7 and V is TRBV12-3 or TRBV12-4, with D tentatively TRBD2 (5 bases). V was trimmed by 3 bases and J by 5 bases, leaving 14 bases between them. The CDR3 spans 14 residues.

The gene calls are TRBV5-5 and TRBJ2-1; D gene ambiguous. With 2 bases removed from V and 5 bases from J, the gap between germline ends came to 11 bases. The CDR3 totals 14 residues. Germline V gene sequence: CDR1 SGHKS, CDR2 YYEKEE (reference sequence). This chain's CDR3 is CASSLSMGNNEQFF. CDR3 in DNA: TGTGCCAGCAGCTTATCAATGGGAAACAATGAGCAGTTCTTC.

For this clonotype: One base away lies a much larger clone, so this may be a sequencing read error. This chain connects TRBV12-3 or TRBV12-4 to TRBJ2-7; the D is unclear. This CDR3 is built from 13 residues. CDR3: CASKLRNTYERYF. As DNA, the CDR3 is TGTGCCAGCAAGTTAAGGAACACCTACGAGCGGTACTTC.

This clonotype was seen ten or more times. V usage is TRBV20-1 and J usage is TRBJ2-3; TRBD2 matches at 9 bases. Germline V gene sequence: CDR1 DFQATT, CDR2 SNEGSKA (reference sequence). The CDR3 totals 16 residues. V shed 6 bases and J 6 bases; nucleotides not matched to a gene: 16. The CDR3, as DNA: TGCAGTGCCAGCCTATCCAGCGGGGGGCTCAGGGATACGCAGTATTTT. Its translation is CSASLSSGGLRDTQYF.

This clonotype was recorded only once. This chain joins TRBV4-2 and TRBJ1-1; unclear D gene. There are 14 residues in the CDR3. Between the trimmed V and J ends, which lost 4 bases and 2 bases, there was a span of 11 bases. The germline V gene encodes CDR1 LGHNA and CDR2 YNFKEQ. The CDR3 is CASSRPQDNTEAFF. The CDR3 nucleotides read TGTGCCAGCAGCCGCCCCCAGGATAACACTGAAGCTTTCTTT.

The chain recombines TRBV7-2 with TRBJ2-1, with 9 bases lining up with TRBD1. The CDR3 is 16 amino acids. Germline CDR1 is SGHTA and CDR2 is FQGNSA. Trimming removed 4 bases from V and 0 bases from J; junction bases left unmatched: 4. The CDR3 DNA reads as TGTGCCAGCAGCTCCGGGACAGGGTACTCCTACAATGAGCAGTTCTTC. As protein: CASSSGTGYSYNEQFF.